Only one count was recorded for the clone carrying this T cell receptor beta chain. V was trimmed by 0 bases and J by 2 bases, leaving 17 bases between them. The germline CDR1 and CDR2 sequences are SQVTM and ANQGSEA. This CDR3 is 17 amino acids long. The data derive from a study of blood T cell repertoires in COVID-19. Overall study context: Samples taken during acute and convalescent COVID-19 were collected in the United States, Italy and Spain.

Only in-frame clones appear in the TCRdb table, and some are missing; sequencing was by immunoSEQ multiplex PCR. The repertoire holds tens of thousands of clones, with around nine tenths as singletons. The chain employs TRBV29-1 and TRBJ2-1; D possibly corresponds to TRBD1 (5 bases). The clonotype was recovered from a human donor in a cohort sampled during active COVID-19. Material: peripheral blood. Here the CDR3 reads CSVEDLAPATAYNEQFF. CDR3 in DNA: TGCAGCGTTGAAGATCTGGCCCCCGCGACAGCCTACAATGAGCAGTTCTTC.